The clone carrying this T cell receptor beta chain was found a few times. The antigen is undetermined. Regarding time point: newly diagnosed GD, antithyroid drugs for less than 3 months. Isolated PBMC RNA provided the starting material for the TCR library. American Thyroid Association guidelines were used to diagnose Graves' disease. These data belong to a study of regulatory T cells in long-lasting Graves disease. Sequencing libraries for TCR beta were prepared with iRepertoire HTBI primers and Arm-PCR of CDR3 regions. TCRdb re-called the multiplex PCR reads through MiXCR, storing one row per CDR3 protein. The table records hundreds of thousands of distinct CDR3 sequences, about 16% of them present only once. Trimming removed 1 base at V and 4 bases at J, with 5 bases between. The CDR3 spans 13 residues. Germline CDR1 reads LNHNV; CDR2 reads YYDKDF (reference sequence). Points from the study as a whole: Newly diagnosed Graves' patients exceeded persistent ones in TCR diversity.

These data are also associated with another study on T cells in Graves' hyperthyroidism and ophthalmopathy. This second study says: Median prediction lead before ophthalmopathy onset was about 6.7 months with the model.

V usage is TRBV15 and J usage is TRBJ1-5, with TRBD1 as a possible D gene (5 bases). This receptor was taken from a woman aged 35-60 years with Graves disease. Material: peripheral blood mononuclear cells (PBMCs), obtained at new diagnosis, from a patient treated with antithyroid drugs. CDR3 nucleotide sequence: TGTGCCACCAGCAGAGGGGGGAATCAGCCCCAGCATTTT. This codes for CATSRGGNQPQHF.